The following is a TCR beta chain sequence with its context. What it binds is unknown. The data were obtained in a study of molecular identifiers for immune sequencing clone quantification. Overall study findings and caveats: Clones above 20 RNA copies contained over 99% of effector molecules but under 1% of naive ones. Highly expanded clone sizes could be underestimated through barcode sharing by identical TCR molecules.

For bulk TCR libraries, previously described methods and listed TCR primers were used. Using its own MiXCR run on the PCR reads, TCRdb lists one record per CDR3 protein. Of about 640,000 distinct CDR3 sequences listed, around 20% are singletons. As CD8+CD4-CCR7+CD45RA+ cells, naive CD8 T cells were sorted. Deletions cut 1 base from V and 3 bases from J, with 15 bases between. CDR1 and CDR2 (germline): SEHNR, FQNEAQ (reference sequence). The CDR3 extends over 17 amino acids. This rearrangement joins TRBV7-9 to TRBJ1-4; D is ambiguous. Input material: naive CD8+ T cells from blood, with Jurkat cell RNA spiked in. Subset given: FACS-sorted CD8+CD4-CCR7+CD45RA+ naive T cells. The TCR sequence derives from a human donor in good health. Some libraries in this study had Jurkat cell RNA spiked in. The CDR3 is CASSLGGLGLANEKLFF. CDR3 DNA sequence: TGTGCCAGCAGCTTAGGTGGTCTCGGTTTGGCTAATGAAAAACTGTTTTTT.